The T cell receptor beta chain under discussion was sequenced for a study of blood T cell repertoires in COVID-19. About the research overall: Samples representing acute and convalescent COVID-19 were sourced from the United States, Italy and Spain. From T cells, B-cell-depleted T cells, or PBMCs came the material, which was cDNA or gDNA.

Source study methods: Amplification with reference gene primers provided the estimates of nucleated cell counts. Here immunoSEQ multiplex PCR was the method, and the copy in TCRdb shows in-frame clones only, minus some. V and J calls and clone size are those listed in that table; D and trimming were worked out from the DNA. In the table there are 120,000 to 150,000 clones, over 85% of which are singletons. The V gene end was trimmed by 5 bases and the J gene end by 7 bases; junction bases not matched to a gene: 8. The CDR3 is 14 residues long. Germline V gene lookup returns CDR1 SNHLY and CDR2 FYNNEI.

This receptor was obtained from a human donor in a cohort sampled during active COVID-19. V usage is TRBV2 and J usage is TRBJ2-7; 10 bases are a match to TRBD2. The sequenced sample consisted of peripheral blood. The CDR3 sequence: CASSPGLADGEQYF. The CDR3 DNA sequence: TGTGCCAGCAGTCCCGGACTAGCGGATGGGGAGCAGTACTTC.